Listed below are T cell receptor beta chains from one sample, sequenced in a study of cytomegalovirus exposure and HLA in healthy donors. The method was immunoSEQ multiplex PCR; TCRdb's version includes in-frame clones alone and lacks a portion of them. The sample records 160,000 or so clones, roughly 82% being singletons. The sequenced sample consisted of PBMCs. These receptors were collected from a woman aged 45-59 years in good health and CMV-seronegative. Both conserved end residues are part of each CDR3. The order of the fields is clone size, V gene, D gene, CDR3 length, J gene, CDR3 protein, CDR3 DNA. The D gene is left open where the match is weak. The size of a clone is reported for some rows only, either as once, few or many, or as a class for expanded clones.

-,TRBV5-4,-,15,TRBJ2-1,CASSGRGISYNEQFF,TGTGCCAGCAGCGGTCGCGGGATCTCCTACAATGAGCAGTTCTTC
-,TRBV18,-,16,TRBJ2-1,CASSPRGGAGNNEQFF,TGTGCCAGCTCACCACGGGGCGGGGCGGGGAACAATGAGCAGTTCTTC
once,TRBV2,TRBD2,16,TRBJ2-7,CASRPGGSGGFYEQYF,TGTGCCAGCAGGCCCGGGGGTAGCGGGGGATTCTACGAGCAGTACTTC
-,TRBV28,TRBD1,16,TRBJ1-5,CASTKSGTGGGQPQHF,TGTGCCAGCACCAAATCTGGGACAGGGGGCGGTCAGCCCCAGCATTTT
-,TRBV11-3,-,15,TRBJ2-1,CASSGQMSSYNEQFF,TGTGCCAGCAGTGGACAGATGAGCTCCTACAATGAGCAGTTCTTC
few,TRBV2,-,12,TRBJ2-5,CASSLSGETQYF,TGTGCCAGCAGTTTGTCGGGAGAGACCCAGTACTTC
-,TRBV28,TRBD1,15,TRBJ2-7,CASSIGTGLAYEQYF,TGTGCCAGCAGTATTGGGACAGGACTGGCCTACGAGCAGTACTTC
-,TRBV7-2,-,15,TRBJ2-5,CASSVQGGSQETQYF,TGTGCCAGCAGCGTACAGGGTGGGAGCCAAGAGACCCAGTACTTC
-,TRBV9,-,17,TRBJ1-4,CASSAPPYSATNEKLFF,TGTGCCAGCAGCGCGCCACCATACAGTGCAACTAATGAAAAACTGTTTTTT
-,TRBV27,TRBD1,18,TRBJ1-4,CASSFLGRGSKKDEKLFF,TGTGCCAGCAGTTTTCTGGGCAGGGGGTCGAAGAAGGATGAAAAACTGTTTTTT
-,TRBV4-1,TRBD2,16,TRBJ2-1,CASRRRGGPAGNEQFF,TGCGCCAGCAGACGTCGGGGGGGCCCGGCTGGCAATGAGCAGTTCTTC
-,TRBV14,-,17,TRBJ2-1,CASSPRVMTGRNNEQFF,TGTGCCAGCAGTCCCCGAGTCATGACAGGTAGAAACAATGAGCAGTTCTTC
-,TRBV6-6,-,13,TRBJ2-1,CASSPGPYNEQFF,TGTGCCAGCAGCCCCGGTCCCTACAATGAGCAGTTCTTC
-,TRBV6-1,-,15,TRBJ2-5,CASRDGLMYQETQYF,TGTGCCAGCAGGGACGGACTGATGTACCAAGAGACCCAGTACTTC
-,TRBV5-1,TRBD2,19,TRBJ2-1,CASSPRTSGRESSYNEQFF,TGCGCCAGCAGCCCACGGACTAGCGGGAGAGAGAGCTCCTACAATGAGCAGTTCTTC
-,TRBV7-3,-,15,TRBJ2-3,CASSTGLPRTDTQYF,TGTGCCAGCAGCACGGGACTCCCCCGCACAGATACGCAGTATTTT
-,TRBV28,TRBD1,12,TRBJ1-1,CASSLLTGEAFF,TGTGCCAGCAGTTTGTTGACAGGGGAAGCTTTCTTT
-,TRBV7-2,TRBD1,15,TRBJ1-1,CASSAGTGMNTEAFF,TGTGCCAGCAGCGCCGGGACAGGGATGAACACTGAAGCTTTCTTT
-,TRBV9,TRBD1,13,TRBJ1-4,CASNRDRNEKLFF,TGTGCCAGCAACCGGGACAGAAATGAAAAACTGTTTTTT
-,TRBV7-2,TRBD2,16,TRBJ2-5,CASSLVLAGLQETQYF,TGTGCCAGCAGCTTAGTTTTAGCGGGGCTCCAAGAGACCCAGTACTTC
once,TRBV29-1,-,15,TRBJ2-7,CSVEDRRGRNYEQYF,TGCAGCGTTGAAGATCGCCGGGGGAGGAACTACGAGCAGTACTTC
-,TRBV5-1,-,17,TRBJ2-2,CASSDRSGGGNTGELFF,TGCGCCAGCAGCGACAGGTCAGGTGGGGGAAACACCGGGGAGCTGTTTTTT
-,TRBV28,-,17,TRBJ1-5,CASHGFGQQHSNQPQHF,TGTGCCAGTCATGGGTTCGGTCAACAGCATAGCAATCAGCCCCAGCATTTT
-,TRBV5-1,TRBD2,14,TRBJ2-7,CASSLVGLAYEQYF,TGCGCCAGCAGCTTGGTAGGACTAGCGTACGAGCAGTACTTC
few,TRBV7-9,TRBD2,16,TRBJ2-1,CASSRIERGPYNEQFF,TGTGCCAGCAGCCGGATCGAGCGGGGTCCTTACAATGAGCAGTTCTTC
-,TRBV28,TRBD2,15,TRBJ2-1,CASSLRLAGYNEQFF,TGTGCCAGCAGTCTCCGACTAGCGGGATACAATGAGCAGTTCTTC
-,TRBV2,TRBD1,13,TRBJ2-7,CATARGRGDEQYF,TGTGCCACCGCCAGGGGGCGCGGAGACGAGCAGTACTTC
-,TRBV10-3,-,14,TRBJ2-1,CATAGAGAYNEQFF,TGTGCCACCGCGGGGGCGGGGGCATACAATGAGCAGTTCTTC
-,TRBV5-1,-,14,TRBJ2-3,CASSLVRSLDTQYF,TGCGCCAGCAGCTTAGTCAGGTCCCTAGATACGCAGTATTTT
-,TRBV5-1,TRBD2,15,TRBJ2-7,CASSQGTSGANEQYF,TGCGCCAGCAGCCAAGGGACTAGCGGGGCCAACGAGCAGTACTTC
-,TRBV18,TRBD1,14,TRBJ1-4,CASSPRDRAEKLFF,TGTGCCAGCTCACCACGAGACAGGGCTGAAAAACTGTTTTTT